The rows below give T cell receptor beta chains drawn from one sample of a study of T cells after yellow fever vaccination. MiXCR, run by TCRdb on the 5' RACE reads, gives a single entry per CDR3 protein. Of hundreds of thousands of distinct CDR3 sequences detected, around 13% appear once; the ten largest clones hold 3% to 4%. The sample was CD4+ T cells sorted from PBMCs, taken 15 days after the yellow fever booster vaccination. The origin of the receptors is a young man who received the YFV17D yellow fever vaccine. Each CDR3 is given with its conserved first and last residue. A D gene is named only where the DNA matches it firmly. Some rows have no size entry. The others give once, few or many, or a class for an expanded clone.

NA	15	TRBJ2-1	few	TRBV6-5	CASMARLSKPDEQFF	TGTGCCAGCATGGCGAGATTATCTAAGCCGGATGAGCAGTTCTTC
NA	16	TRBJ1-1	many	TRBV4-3	CASSQEEGDRRTEAFF	TGCGCCAGCAGCCAAGAGGAGGGAGACAGACGGACTGAAGCTTTCTTT
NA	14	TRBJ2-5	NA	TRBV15	CATSRRVGQETQYF	TGTGCCACCAGCAGGAGGGTAGGGCAAGAGACCCAGTACTTC
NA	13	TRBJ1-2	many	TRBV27	CASRPEFGYGYTF	TGTGCCAGCCGGCCAGAGTTTGGTTATGGCTACACCTTC
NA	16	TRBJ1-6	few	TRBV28	CASSLYGGRIGSPLHF	TGTGCCAGCAGTTTATACGGGGGCCGGATAGGTTCACCCCTCCACTTT
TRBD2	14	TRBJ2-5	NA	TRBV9	CASSPHRGGETQYF	TGTGCCAGCAGCCCACACCGGGGGGGAGAGACCCAGTACTTC
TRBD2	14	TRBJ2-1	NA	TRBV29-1	CSVVSGGGYNEQFF	TGCAGCGTTGTTAGCGGGGGGGGTTACAATGAGCAGTTCTTC
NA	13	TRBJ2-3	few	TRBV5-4	CASSQGGREAQYF	TGTGCCAGCAGCCAGGGGGGCAGGGAGGCGCAGTATTTT
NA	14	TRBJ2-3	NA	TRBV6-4	CASSDGGASDTQYF	TGTGCCAGCAGTGACGGGGGGGCCTCAGATACGCAGTATTTT
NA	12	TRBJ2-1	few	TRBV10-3	CAISVPGNEQFF	TGTGCCATCAGTGTCCCTGGGAATGAGCAGTTCTTC
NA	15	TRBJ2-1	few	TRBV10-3	CATQAHDGNYNEQFF	TGTGCCACCCAAGCCCACGACGGGAACTACAATGAGCAGTTCTTC